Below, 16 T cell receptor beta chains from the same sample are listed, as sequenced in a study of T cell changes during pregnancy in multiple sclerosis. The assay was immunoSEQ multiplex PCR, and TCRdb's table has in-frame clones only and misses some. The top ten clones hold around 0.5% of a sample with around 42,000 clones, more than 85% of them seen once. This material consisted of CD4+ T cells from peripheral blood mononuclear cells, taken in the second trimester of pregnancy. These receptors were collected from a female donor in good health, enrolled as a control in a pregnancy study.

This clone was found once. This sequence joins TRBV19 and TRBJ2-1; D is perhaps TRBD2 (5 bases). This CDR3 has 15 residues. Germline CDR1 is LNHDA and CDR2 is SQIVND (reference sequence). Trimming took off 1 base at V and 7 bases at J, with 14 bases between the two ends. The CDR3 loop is CASSIVAGINNEQFF. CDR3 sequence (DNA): TGTGCCAGTAGTATAGTTGCGGGTATCAATAATGAGCAGTTCTTC.

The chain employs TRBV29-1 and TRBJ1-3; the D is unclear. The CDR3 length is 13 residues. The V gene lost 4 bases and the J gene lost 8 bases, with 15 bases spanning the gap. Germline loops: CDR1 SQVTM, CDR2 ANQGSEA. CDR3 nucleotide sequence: TGCAGCGTTGGGAGGACGCCCGGGGACACCATATATTTT. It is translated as CSVGRTPGDTIYF.

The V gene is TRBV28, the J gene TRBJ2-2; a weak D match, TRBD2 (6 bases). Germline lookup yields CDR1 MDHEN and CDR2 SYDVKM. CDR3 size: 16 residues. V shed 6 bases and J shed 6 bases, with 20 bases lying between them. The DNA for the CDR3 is TGTGCCAGCAGAATTCCGGGACTCTCACTGTCCGGGGAGCTGTTTTTT. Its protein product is CASRIPGLSLSGELFF.

Here the CDR3 reads CATSRAKGAYEQYF. The CDR3, as DNA: TGTGCCACCAGCAGAGCAAAAGGGGCCTACGAGCAGTACTTC. This chain connects TRBV15 to TRBJ2-7, with D perhaps matching TRBD1 (5 bases). V lost 1 base to trimming and J lost 2 bases, with 9 bases between them. CDR1 is LNHNV, CDR2 YYDKDF, per germline (reference sequence). This CDR3 has 14 amino acids.

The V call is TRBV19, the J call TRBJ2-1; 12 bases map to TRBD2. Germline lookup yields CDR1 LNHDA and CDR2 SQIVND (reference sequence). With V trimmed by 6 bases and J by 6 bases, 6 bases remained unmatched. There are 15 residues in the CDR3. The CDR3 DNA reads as TGTGCCAGTAGGGCCTCACTAGCGGGAGGCAATGAGCAGTTCTTC. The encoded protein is CASRASLAGGNEQFF.

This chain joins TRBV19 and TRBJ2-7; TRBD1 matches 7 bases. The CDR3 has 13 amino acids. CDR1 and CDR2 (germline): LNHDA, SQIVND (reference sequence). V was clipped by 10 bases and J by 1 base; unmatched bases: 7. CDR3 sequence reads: CATATGKSYEQYF. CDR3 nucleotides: TGTGCCACCGCGACAGGGAAATCCTACGAGCAGTACTTC.

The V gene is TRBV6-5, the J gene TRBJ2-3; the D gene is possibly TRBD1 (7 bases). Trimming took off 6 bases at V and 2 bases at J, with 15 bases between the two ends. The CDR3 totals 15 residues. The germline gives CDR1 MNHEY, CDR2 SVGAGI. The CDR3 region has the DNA TGTGCCAGCAGACAGGGGCGGGGAGTCACAGATACGCAGTATTTT. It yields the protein CASRQGRGVTDTQYF.

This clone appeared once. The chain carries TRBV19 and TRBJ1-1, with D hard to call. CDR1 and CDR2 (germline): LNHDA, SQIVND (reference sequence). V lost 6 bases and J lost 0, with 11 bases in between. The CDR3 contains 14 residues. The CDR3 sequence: CASRIGSMNTEAFF. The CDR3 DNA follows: TGTGCCAGTAGGATCGGGAGCATGAACACTGAAGCTTTCTTT.

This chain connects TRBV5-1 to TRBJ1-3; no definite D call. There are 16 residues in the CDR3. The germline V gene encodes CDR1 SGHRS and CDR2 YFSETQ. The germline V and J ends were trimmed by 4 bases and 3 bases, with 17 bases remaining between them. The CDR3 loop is CASSPRAGRRGNTIYF. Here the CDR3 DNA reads TGCGCCAGCAGCCCCCGAGCCGGGAGACGTGGAAACACCATATATTTT.

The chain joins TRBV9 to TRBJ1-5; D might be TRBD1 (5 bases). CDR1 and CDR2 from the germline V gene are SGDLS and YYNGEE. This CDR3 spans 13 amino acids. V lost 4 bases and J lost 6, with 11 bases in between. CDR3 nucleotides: TGTGCCAGCAGCCCTTCCGGGGGTCAGCCCCAGCATTTT. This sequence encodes CASSPSGGQPQHF.

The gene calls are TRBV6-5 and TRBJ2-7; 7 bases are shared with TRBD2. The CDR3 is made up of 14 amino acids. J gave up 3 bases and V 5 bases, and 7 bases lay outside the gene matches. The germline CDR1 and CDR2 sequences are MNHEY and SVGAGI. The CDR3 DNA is TGTGCCAGCAGTCCCCCGGGGGGTGGCTACGAGCAGTACTTC. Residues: CASSPPGGGYEQYF.

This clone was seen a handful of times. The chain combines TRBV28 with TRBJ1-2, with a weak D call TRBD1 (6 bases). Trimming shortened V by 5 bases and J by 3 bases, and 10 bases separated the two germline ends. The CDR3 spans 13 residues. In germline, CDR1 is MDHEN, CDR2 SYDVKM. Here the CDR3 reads CASSPGHHYGYTF. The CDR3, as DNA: TGTGCCAGCAGTCCGGGACACCACTATGGCTACACCTTC.

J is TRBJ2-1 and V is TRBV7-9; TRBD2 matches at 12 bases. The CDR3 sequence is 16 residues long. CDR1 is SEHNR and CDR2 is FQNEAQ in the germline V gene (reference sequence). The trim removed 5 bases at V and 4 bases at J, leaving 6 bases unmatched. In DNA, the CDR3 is TGTGCCAGCAGCACCAGACTAGCGGGGGTTTACAATGAGCAGTTCTTC. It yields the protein CASSTRLAGVYNEQFF.

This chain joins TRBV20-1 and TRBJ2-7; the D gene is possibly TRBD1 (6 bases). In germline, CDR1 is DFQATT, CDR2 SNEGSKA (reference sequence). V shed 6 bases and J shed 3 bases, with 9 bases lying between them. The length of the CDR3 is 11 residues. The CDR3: CSAIQGYEQYF. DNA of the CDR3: TGCAGTGCAATACAGGGCTACGAGCAGTACTTC.

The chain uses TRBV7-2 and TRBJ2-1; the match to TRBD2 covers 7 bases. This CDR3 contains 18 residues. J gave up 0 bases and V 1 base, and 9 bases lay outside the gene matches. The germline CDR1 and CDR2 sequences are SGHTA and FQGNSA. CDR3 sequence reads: CASSLGSSGGSSYNEQFF. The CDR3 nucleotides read TGTGCCAGCAGCTTAGGATCCTCAGGCGGGAGCTCCTACAATGAGCAGTTCTTC. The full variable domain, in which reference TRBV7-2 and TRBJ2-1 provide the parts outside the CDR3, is GAGVSQSPSNKVTEKGKDVELRCDPISGHTALYWYRQSLGQGLEFLIYFQGNSAPDKSGLPSDRFSAERTGGSVSTLTIQRTQQEDSAVYLCASSLGSSGGSSYNEQFFGPGTRLTVL.

The CDR3 region is CASSEISGGLAEAFF. The CDR3 nucleotides are TGTGCCAGCAGTGAAATTTCAGGGGGCCTCGCTGAAGCTTTCTTT. The V call is TRBV2, the J call TRBJ1-1; TRBD1 agrees at 8 bases. CDR3 size: 15 residues. V trimming: 2 bases; J trimming: 6 bases; junction bases outside the gene matches: 8. Germline V gene sequence: CDR1 SNHLY, CDR2 FYNNEI.